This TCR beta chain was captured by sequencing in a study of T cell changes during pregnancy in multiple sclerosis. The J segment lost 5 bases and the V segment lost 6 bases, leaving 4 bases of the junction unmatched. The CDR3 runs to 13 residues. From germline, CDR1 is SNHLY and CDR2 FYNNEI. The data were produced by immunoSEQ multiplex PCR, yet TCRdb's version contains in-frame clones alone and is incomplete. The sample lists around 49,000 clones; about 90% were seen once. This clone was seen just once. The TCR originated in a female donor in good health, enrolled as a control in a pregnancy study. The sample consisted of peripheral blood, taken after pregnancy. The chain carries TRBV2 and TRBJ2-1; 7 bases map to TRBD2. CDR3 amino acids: CASRNLADNEQFF. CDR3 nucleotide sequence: TGTGCCAGCAGGAATCTAGCGGACAATGAGCAGTTCTTC.